The 27 T cell receptor beta chains presented below share a single source sample, sequenced in a study of shared clonotypes between healthy human individuals (dated by TCRdb to the early 2020s). Receptor libraries were prepared by the immunoSEQ multiplex PCR assay. TCRdb carries this immuneACCESS record with in-frame sequences only. Its versions omit some clonotypes, under half of them owing to an unresolved V gene in the studies checked, with the rest unexplained. The sample table lists hundreds of thousands of clones, 90% to 97% of them with a count of one. The ten biggest clones cover about 0.32% of the sample. The sequenced sample was memory CD8+ T cells sorted from blood. The sample's cell subset or site label, in plain terms: CD45RO+ cells pooled with CCR7-negative TemRA cells. These receptors all come from a young man in good health.

V gene TRBV28 combines with J gene TRBJ1-1; D perhaps matches TRBD1 (6 bases). V was pared by 3 bases and J by 12 bases, with 14 bases between. The CDR3 contains 12 residues. The germline CDR1 and CDR2 sequences are MDHEN and SYDVKM. The CDR3 reads CASSLSGGRSFF. CDR3 nucleotide sequence: TGTGCCAGCAGTTTGTCGGGGGGCAGGTCTTTCTTT.

The V call is TRBV5-1, the J call TRBJ2-1; tentatively, D is TRBD2 (5 bases). V shed 0 bases and J shed 4 bases, with 11 bases lying between them. The CDR3 runs to 15 residues. Per germline, CDR1 SGHRS and CDR2 YFSETQ. Here the CDR3 reads CASSLVASPYNEQFF. The CDR3 nucleotides are TGCGCCAGCAGCTTGGTGGCTAGCCCTTACAATGAGCAGTTCTTC.

The CDR3 loop reads CASSYKVGRVYEQYF. The CDR3 nucleotides are TGTGCCAGCAGTTACAAGGTGGGCAGGGTATACGAGCAGTACTTC. The V gene is TRBV27, the J gene TRBJ2-7; D might be TRBD1 (5 bases). V lost 4 bases and J 4 bases, leaving 17 bases between the germline ends. This CDR3 contains 15 residues. Germline-derived CDR1 and CDR2 are MNHEY and SMNVEV (reference sequence).

V usage is TRBV2 and J usage is TRBJ2-2; TRBD2 matches at 7 bases. CDR1 is SNHLY, CDR2 FYNNEI, per germline. The trim removed 9 bases at V and 5 bases at J, leaving 6 bases unmatched. The CDR3 length is 13 residues. CDR3 amino acids: CARSTSRTGELFF. The CDR3 DNA follows: TGTGCCAGATCGACTAGCCGGACCGGGGAGCTGTTTTTT. The whole variable domain, remainder taken from reference TRBV2 and TRBJ2-2, is EPEVTQTPSHQVTQMGQEVILRCVPISNHLYFYWYRQILGQKVEFLVSFYNNEISEKSEIFDDQFSVERPDGSNFTLKIRSTKLEDSAMYFCARSTSRTGELFFGEGSRLTVL.

V is TRBV6-5 and J is TRBJ2-7, with 9 bases that match TRBD2. The germline V gene encodes CDR1 MNHEY and CDR2 SVGAGI. The CDR3 consists of 13 residues. The junction had 11 bases not matched to a gene; V was cut back by 6 bases and J by 11 bases. The CDR3 sequence: CASRGREGQEKYF. CDR3 bases: TGTGCCAGCAGAGGGCGGGAGGGCCAGGAAAAGTACTTC.

The rearrangement uses TRBV29-1 and TRBJ1-3; 9 nucleotides match TRBD1. Germline CDR1 reads SQVTM; CDR2 reads ANQGSEA. The CDR3 extends over 12 amino acids. Unmatched junction bases numbered 1, after V lost 1 base and J lost 9 bases. CDR3: CSVEVQGATIYF. CDR3 nucleotides: TGCAGCGTTGAAGTACAGGGGGCCACCATATATTTT.

The gene calls are TRBV28 and TRBJ2-2; a possible D gene is TRBD2 (7 bases). V lost 10 bases, J lost 4 bases, and 16 bases lay in between. The germline V gene encodes CDR1 MDHEN and CDR2 SYDVKM. The CDR3 is 14 amino acids. The CDR3 nucleotides are TGTGCCACCATAAAGGGGGGGCGCACCGGGGAGCTGTTTTTT. Translating gives CATIKGGRTGELFF.

The chain recombines TRBV2 with TRBJ1-4; D gene ambiguous. Trimming cost V 6 bases and J 0 bases, with 11 bases left between them. The CDR3 totals 15 residues. The germline V gene has CDR1 SNHLY and CDR2 FYNNEI. CDR3 sequence: CASRPDPATNEKLFF. As DNA, the CDR3 is TGTGCCAGCAGGCCGGACCCGGCAACTAATGAAAAACTGTTTTTT.

The chain joins TRBV27 to TRBJ1-1, with D possibly matching TRBD1 (5 bases). V shed 5 bases and J shed 0 bases, with 10 bases lying between them. Germline assignment: CDR1 MNHEY and CDR2 SMNVEV (reference sequence). CDR3 size: 14 residues. This CDR3 is CASSPGRLNTEAFF. The DNA for the CDR3 is TGTGCCAGCAGTCCGGGACGGCTGAACACTGAAGCTTTCTTT.

The rearrangement joins TRBV11-2 to TRBJ2-6; weak D call: TRBD1 (5 bases). The germline V gene has CDR1 SGHAT and CDR2 FQNNGV. The CDR3 is made up of 14 amino acids. The ends were cut back, 5 bases at V and 0 bases at J, with 5 bases in the middle. CDR3 bases: TGTGCCAGCAGCGACAGCTCTGGGGCCAACGTCCTGACTTTC. This codes for CASSDSSGANVLTF. Full variable domain (outside the CDR3, taken from reference TRBV11-2 and TRBJ2-6): EAGVAQSPRYKIIEKRQSVAFWCNPISGHATLYWYQQILGQGPKLLIQFQNNGVVDDSQLPKDRFSAERLKGVDSTLKIQPAKLEDSAVYLCASSDSSGANVLTFGAGSRLTVL.

This clone is a singleton in its sample. The chain carries TRBV15 and TRBJ2-1; 8 nucleotides line up with TRBD2. V shed 1 base, J shed 12 bases, and the junction held 11 bases outside the gene matches. The CDR3 is 15 residues long. Germline V gene sequence: CDR1 LNHNV, CDR2 YYDKDF (reference sequence). The CDR3 bases are TGTGCCACCAGCAGAGGGAGCGGGAGTTTGGGCGGGCAGTTCTTC. Its translation: CATSRGSGSLGGQFF.

V and J are TRBV7-9 and TRBJ2-3, with a weak D call TRBD2 (6 bases). The CDR3 loop spans 16 amino acids. The ends were cut back, 3 bases at V and 1 base at J, with 14 bases in the middle. Germline V gene data show CDR1 as SEHNR and CDR2 as FQNEAQ (reference sequence). The CDR3 DNA reads TGTGCCAGCAGCTTTGCCGGGGGTCAGGGCACAGATACGCAGTATTTT. It translates to CASSFAGGQGTDTQYF.

The chain uses TRBV6-1 and TRBJ2-6, with D perhaps matching TRBD1 (6 bases). Trimming removed 7 bases at V and 9 bases at J, with 19 bases between. CDR1 is MNHNS, CDR2 SASEGT, per germline. The CDR3 totals 15 residues. DNA of the CDR3: TGTGCCAGCAAGAGAATAGTTGGGACAAACAACGTCCTGACTTTC. It yields the protein CASKRIVGTNNVLTF.

The chain recombines TRBV4-1 with TRBJ2-1; no definite D call. Germline V lookup: CDR1 MGHRA, CDR2 YSYEKL. The CDR3 has 14 amino acids. V was trimmed by 5 bases and J by 4 bases, leaving 12 bases between them. The chain's CDR3 is CASSFYSGYNEQFF. CDR3 in DNA: TGCGCCAGCAGCTTTTACTCCGGGTACAATGAGCAGTTCTTC.

The rearrangement uses TRBV19 and TRBJ2-7; 9 nucleotides align to TRBD1. The CDR3 consists of 12 residues. Germline V CDR1 and CDR2: LNHDA, SQIVND (reference sequence). The V and J ends lost 9 bases and 5 bases, in that order; junction bases with no gene match: 5. CDR3 residues: CASQGTGNEQYF. The DNA for the CDR3 is TGTGCCAGCCAGGGGACAGGGAACGAGCAGTACTTC.

This clone was found once. This sequence joins TRBV5-1 and TRBJ2-1; no definite D call. Germline-derived CDR1 and CDR2 are SGHRS and YFSETQ. The CDR3 extends over 18 amino acids. V shed 2 bases and J shed 5 bases, with 23 bases lying between them. The CDR3: CASSFLHLSTQRNNEQFF. In DNA, the CDR3 is TGCGCCAGCAGCTTCCTACATTTGAGCACCCAGAGGAACAATGAGCAGTTCTTC.

The chain carries TRBV7-9 and TRBJ2-1; the match to TRBD1 covers 7 bases. V was pared by 5 bases and J by 7 bases, with 5 bases of the junction left unmatched. Germline CDR1 SEHNR, CDR2 FQNEAQ (reference sequence). This CDR3 comprises 13 residues. The CDR3 loop reads CASSDRAGNEQFF. The CDR3 DNA follows: TGTGCCAGCAGCGACAGGGCAGGTAATGAGCAGTTCTTC.

This chain connects TRBV5-1 to TRBJ2-7; 7 nucleotides agree with TRBD2. The length of the CDR3 is 17 residues. Germline V gene data show CDR1 as SGHRS and CDR2 as YFSETQ. V lost 0 bases and J lost 2; bases outside the gene matches: 11. CDR3 sequence reads: CASSLASTSGITYEQYF. CDR3 sequence (DNA): TGCGCCAGCAGCTTGGCCAGTACGAGCGGGATTACCTACGAGCAGTACTTC.

The chain joins TRBV23-1 to TRBJ2-6, with D possibly TRBD1 on 5 matching bases. TRBV23-1 belongs to the ORF category, with a function that is uncertain. The ends were cut back, 7 bases at V and 0 bases at J, with 10 bases in the middle. This CDR3 has 15 residues. In DNA form, the CDR3 reads TGCGCCAGCAAGGGGTATGACTCTGGGGCCAACGTCCTGACTTTC. Its protein product is CASKGYDSGANVLTF.

The chain couples TRBV10-3 to TRBJ1-1; D remains ambiguous. Germline CDR1 reads ENHRY; CDR2 reads SYGVKD. V dropped 8 bases and J dropped 5 bases, with 12 bases sitting between them. The CDR3 extends over 12 amino acids. CDR3 amino acids: CAISELGTEAFF. CDR3 DNA sequence: TGTGCCATCTCTGAGCTTGGGACTGAAGCTTTCTTT.

The gene calls are TRBV2 and TRBJ2-3; D remains unclear. The V gene lost 4 bases and the J gene lost 4 bases, with 3 bases spanning the gap. Germline V gives CDR1 SNHLY, CDR2 FYNNEI. The CDR3 has 11 amino acids. The CDR3 region has the DNA TGTGCCAGCAGTGCTGCAGATACGCAGTATTTT. It encodes CASSAADTQYF.

This sequence joins TRBV11-2 and TRBJ2-2; TRBD2 aligns across 9 bases. Looked up from germline, CDR1 is SGHAT and CDR2 is FQNNGV. Unmatched junction bases numbered 11, after V lost 5 bases and J lost 7 bases. This CDR3 is 16 amino acids long. In nucleotides, the CDR3 is TGTGCCAGCAGCCCATATAGCGGGAGATTTATCGGGGAGCTGTTTTTT. This gives the protein CASSPYSGRFIGELFF.

This rearrangement joins TRBV6-5 to TRBJ2-7; D is unclear. This CDR3 is 15 amino acids long. The V and J ends lost 2 bases and 3 bases respectively, with 14 bases between them. CDR1 is MNHEY and CDR2 is SVGAGI in the germline V gene. The CDR3 DNA follows: TGTGCCAGCAGTTACGGTAGTTTTGGGATCTACGAGCAGTACTTC. Protein sequence: CASSYGSFGIYEQYF.

The chain joins TRBV25-1 to TRBJ2-3, with 7 bases identical to TRBD1. CDR3 length: 15 residues. The V gene's germline CDR1 is MGHDK and CDR2 SYGVNS. The V and J ends lost 9 bases and 3 bases, in that order; junction bases with no gene match: 12. CDR3 amino acids: CASGRGQGVTDTQYF. The CDR3 coding sequence is TGTGCCAGTGGAAGAGGGCAGGGGGTGACAGATACGCAGTATTTT.

The sample holds one count of this clone. This chain uses TRBV28 with TRBJ1-3; no firm D call. V lost 1 base, J lost 4 bases, and 5 bases lay in between. Per the germline V gene, CDR1 is MDHEN and CDR2 is SYDVKM. The CDR3 is 13 amino acids. In DNA form, the CDR3 reads TGTGCCAGCAGTTTATTCGCCGGAAACACCATATATTTT. This encodes CASSLFAGNTIYF.

The rearrangement joins TRBV2 to TRBJ2-3, with D perhaps being TRBD1 or TRBD2 (5 bases each). The length of the CDR3 is 15 residues. The germline V gene has CDR1 SNHLY and CDR2 FYNNEI. V was clipped by 1 base and J by 1 base, with 9 bases between them. The DNA for the CDR3 is TGTGCCAGCAGTGAAGATGGGGGAGGCACAGATACGCAGTATTTT. This translates into CASSEDGGGTDTQYF.

The chain joins TRBV5-6 to TRBJ2-4, with TRBD1 matching 11 bases. Per the germline V gene, CDR1 is SGHDT and CDR2 is YYEEEE. J gave up 6 bases and V 4 bases, and 0 bases lay outside the gene matches. This CDR3 has 13 residues. CDR3 sequence (DNA): TGTGCCAGCAGCGGGACAGGGGGAAACATTCAGTACTTC. Its protein is CASSGTGGNIQYF.